One sample yielded the 25 T cell receptor beta chains listed below, sequenced in a study of vaccination and CD4 T cells after COVID-19. Treatment in this sample: roughly 10-day PBMC culture with coronavirus spike peptide pools or control peptides (ViraFEST assay). Sequencing of cultured CD4+ T cell DNA used the Oncomine TCR Beta short-read assay. In TCRdb, the PCR reads were re-called with MiXCR into one record per CDR3 protein. The sample contains about 12,000 distinct CDR3 sequences, 45% to 55% of which appear only once. For these TCRs, the target antigens are not known. The starting material was cultured CD4+ T cells from blood, obtained after SARS-CoV-2 vaccination. The receptors originated from a human donor with COVID-19.

The chain carries TRBV7-2 and TRBJ2-3; D call uncertain. CDR3 size: 14 residues. V was trimmed by 5 bases and J by 1 base, leaving 10 bases between them. CDR1 is SGHTA and CDR2 is FQGNSA in the germline V gene. The CDR3 is CASSLPGGTDTQYF. CDR3 sequence (DNA): TGTGCCAGCAGCCTACCTGGGGGCACAGATACGCAGTATTTT.

This clonotype was picked up a small number of times. The V call is TRBV20-1, the J call TRBJ2-7, with TRBD1 matching over 8 bases. Looked up from germline, CDR1 is DFQATT and CDR2 is SNEGSKA (reference sequence). Trimming cost V 1 base and J 5 bases; bases outside gene matches: 7. The CDR3 is made up of 14 amino acids. The CDR3 loop is CSARARTGLDEQYF. Here the CDR3 DNA reads TGCAGTGCTAGAGCGAGGACAGGGCTGGACGAGCAGTACTTC.

The V and J genes are TRBV2 and TRBJ2-5; D unclear. The CDR3 covers 12 residues. In germline, CDR1 is SNHLY, CDR2 FYNNEI. The CDR3 DNA is TGTGCGAGGCAGCCGCCACAAGAGACCCAGTACTTC. Its protein product is CARQPPQETQYF.

V gene TRBV19 combines with J gene TRBJ2-5, with D maybe TRBD1 (5 bases). The CDR3 consists of 15 residues. The V gene lost 3 bases and the J gene lost 4 bases, with 15 bases spanning the gap. Germline assignment: CDR1 LNHDA and CDR2 SQIVND (reference sequence). CDR3 amino acids: CASSMGQGFGETQYF. CDR3 coding DNA: TGTGCCAGTAGTATGGGGCAGGGATTTGGAGAGACCCAGTACTTC. Filled out from reference TRBV19 and TRBJ2-5, the complete variable domain reads DGGITQSPKYLFRKEGQNVTLSCEQNLNHDAMYWYRQDPGQGLRLIYYSQIVNDFQKGDIAEGYSVSREKKESFPLTVTSAQKNPTAFYLCASSMGQGFGETQYFGPGTRLLVL.

This clonotype has just a few counts. The chain links TRBV10-3 to TRBJ2-5; 7 positions agree with TRBD1. Germline CDR1 ENHRY, CDR2 SYGVKD. V dropped 3 bases and J dropped 1; count of bases not matched to a gene: 2. This CDR3 has 14 residues. The CDR3 here is CAISDGTAQETQYF. CDR3 DNA sequence: TGTGCCATCAGTGATGGGACAGCCCAAGAGACCCAGTACTTC.

V usage is TRBV4-3 and J usage is TRBJ2-3, with unresolved D. The CDR3 has 15 amino acids. Germline V lookup: CDR1 LGHNA, CDR2 YSLEER. Trimming removed 2 bases at V and 5 bases at J, with 14 bases between. The CDR3 DNA sequence: TGCGCCAGCAGCCAAATCCCGGAAGGGATAGATACGCAGTATTTT. Translation gives CASSQIPEGIDTQYF.

This clonotype was counted a few times. The chain is built from TRBV6-1 and TRBJ2-3; no clear D gene. This CDR3 contains 12 residues. From germline, CDR1 is MNHNS and CDR2 SASEGT. The germline V and J ends were trimmed by 7 bases and 4 bases, with 9 bases remaining between them. The CDR3 region has the DNA TGTGCCAGCAATGGGCCCCCAGATACGCAGTATTTT. Translated: CASNGPPDTQYF.

This chain links TRBV20-1 with TRBJ2-5, with 7 bases fitting TRBD1. The trim removed 2 bases at V and 4 bases at J, leaving 10 bases unmatched. This CDR3 has 15 amino acids. Per the germline V gene, CDR1 is DFQATT and CDR2 is SNEGSKA (reference sequence). The CDR3 region has the DNA TGCAGTGCTAGAACCGCGTGGACAGGAGGAGAGACCCAGTACTTC. Translating gives CSARTAWTGGETQYF.

This clonotype was detected a few times. The chain joins TRBV7-8 to TRBJ1-1, with TRBD1 matching 7 bases. This CDR3 spans 14 amino acids. Unmatched junction bases numbered 3, after V lost 4 bases and J lost 1 base. Looked up from germline, CDR1 is SGHVS and CDR2 is FQNEAQ. CDR3 DNA sequence: TGTGCCAGCAGCTCGGGACAGCCGAACACTGAAGCTTTCTTT. It yields the protein CASSSGQPNTEAFF.

The chain has TRBV20-1 and TRBJ1-5, with D possibly matching TRBD1 (5 bases). Looked up from germline, CDR1 is DFQATT and CDR2 is SNEGSKA (reference sequence). The CDR3 covers 12 residues. The CDR3 is CSSQQDNQPQHF. CDR3 in DNA: TGCAGCTCCCAACAGGACAATCAGCCCCAGCATTTT.

The genes are TRBV27 and TRBJ2-7; 10 bases fit TRBD1. The CDR3 runs to 12 residues. CDR1 MNHEY and CDR2 SMNVEV come from the germline V gene (reference sequence). Unmatched junction bases numbered 5, after V lost 3 bases and J lost 12 bases. CDR3 bases: TGTGCCAGCAGTTTCCGGGACAGGGGCCGGTACTTC. Translated: CASSFRDRGRYF.

The J gene is TRBJ2-5, the V gene TRBV11-2; D gene unclear. CDR1 is SGHAT and CDR2 is FQNNGV in the germline V gene. Between the trimmed V and J ends, which lost 0 bases and 1 base, there was a span of 6 bases. The CDR3 loop spans 14 amino acids. The CDR3 nucleotides are TGTGCCAGCAGCTTAGACCTATCCCAAGAGACCCAGTACTTC. Residues: CASSLDLSQETQYF.

This chain uses TRBV5-6 with TRBJ1-2, with D possibly TRBD1 on 6 matching bases. The CDR3 runs to 14 residues. From germline, CDR1 is SGHDT and CDR2 YYEEEE. Trimming took 1 base from V and 7 from J, leaving 14 bases between them. The CDR3 nucleotides are TGTGCCAGCAGCTTGATTGGGGGCGCAGGTGGCTACACCTTC. Its translation is CASSLIGGAGGYTF.

This clonotype turned up a few times. The CDR3 region is CATVTGGQGFPPLHF. CDR3 sequence (DNA): TGTGCCACCGTTACTGGGGGACAGGGTTTTCCACCCCTCCACTTT. The chain joins TRBV6-5 to TRBJ1-6; TRBD1 agrees at 9 bases. CDR1 is MNHEY and CDR2 is SVGAGI in the germline V gene. Trimming removed 10 bases from V and 11 bases from J; junction bases left unmatched: 15. There are 15 residues in the CDR3.

The gene calls are TRBV2 and TRBJ1-1, with D unclear. CDR1 is SNHLY and CDR2 is FYNNEI in the germline V gene. The CDR3 runs 11 residues. The V gene lost 7 bases and the J gene lost 0 bases, with 3 bases spanning the gap. The CDR3 DNA sequence: TGTGCCAGCAAGGTGAACACTGAAGCTTTCTTT. Translated, it gives CASKVNTEAFF.

This clonotype has a handful of counts. J is TRBJ1-2 and V is TRBV30; 8 bases are a match to TRBD1. Trimming removed 1 base from V and 8 bases from J; junction bases left unmatched: 3. Germline CDR1 GTSNPN, CDR2 SVGIG (reference sequence). The CDR3 sequence is 12 residues long. The DNA for the CDR3 is TGTGCCTGGAGTGCAGGGGGCAACGGCTACACCTTC. Its protein is CAWSAGGNGYTF.

This rearrangement joins TRBV11-2 to TRBJ1-1, with D perhaps matching TRBD1 (5 bases). V lost 5 bases and J lost 1, with 11 bases in between. CDR3 size: 14 residues. Germline lookup yields CDR1 SGHAT and CDR2 FQNNGV. CDR3 DNA: TGTGCCAGCAGCCCCCAAACAGGGAACACTGAAGCTTTCTTT. Its protein is CASSPQTGNTEAFF.

This clonotype was seen a handful of times. The V call is TRBV7-8, the J call TRBJ2-3, with TRBD2 matching 9 bases. V trimming: 0 bases; J trimming: 4 bases; junction bases outside the gene matches: 8. The CDR3 runs 17 residues. The germline gives CDR1 SGHVS, CDR2 FQNEAQ. CDR3 amino acids: CASSLAKRGGVADTQYF. CDR3 bases: TGTGCCAGCAGCTTAGCGAAGCGCGGGGGGGTTGCAGATACGCAGTATTTT.

In its sample, this clonotype was seen a few times. The chain links TRBV5-1 to TRBJ1-2; perhaps TRBD1 as D (5 bases). V was cut by 2 bases and J by 0 bases, with 8 bases left in between. This CDR3 has 14 residues. Germline V gene data show CDR1 as SGHRS and CDR2 as YFSETQ. CDR3: CASSLPDTNYGYTF. Written as DNA, the CDR3 is TGCGCCAGCAGCTTACCGGACACTAACTATGGCTACACCTTC. Full variable domain (missing parts from reference TRBV5-1 and TRBJ1-2): KAGVTQTPRYLIKTRGQQVTLSCSPISGHRSVSWYQQTPGQGLQFLFEYFSETQRNKGNFPGRFSGRQFSNSRSEMNVSTLELGDSALYLCASSLPDTNYGYTFGSGTRLTVV.

The chain couples TRBV27 to TRBJ1-1, with D possibly matching TRBD1 (5 bases). Germline CDR1 and CDR2: MNHEY and SMNVEV (reference sequence). CDR3 length equals 15 residues. V lost 8 bases and J 3 bases, leaving 19 bases between the germline ends. CDR3 amino acids: CASCREFSGDTEAFF. In nucleotides, the CDR3 is TGTGCCAGCTGCAGGGAGTTTTCCGGGGACACTGAAGCTTTCTTT.

This clonotype has more than one count but fewer than ten. This chain connects TRBV7-9 to TRBJ1-5; a weak D match, TRBD1 (6 bases). V shed 1 base and J shed 3 bases, with 10 bases lying between them. Per germline, CDR1 SEHNR and CDR2 FQNEAQ (reference sequence). CDR3 length equals 15 residues. The CDR3 reads CASSLGAGVNQPQHF. CDR3 DNA: TGTGCCAGCAGCTTAGGGGCAGGGGTCAATCAGCCCCAGCATTTT.

V and J are TRBV27 and TRBJ2-5; 8 bases fit TRBD1. From germline, CDR1 is MNHEY and CDR2 SMNVEV (reference sequence). The CDR3 is 15 residues long. V lost 5 bases, J lost 7 bases, and 12 bases stayed unmatched. The CDR3 nucleotides are TGTGCCAGCAGTCGCAGTACAGGGGGTTGGGGGACCCAGTACTTC. Amino acids: CASSRSTGGWGTQYF.

The sample holds a few counts of this clonotype. J is TRBJ2-3 and V is TRBV6-1; no firm D call. The length of the CDR3 is 16 residues. Germline CDR1 MNHNS, CDR2 SASEGT. Trimming shortened V by 4 bases and J by 0 bases, and 14 bases separated the two germline ends. The CDR3 region has the DNA TGTGCCAGCAGTGTCGGCCCGCAGCCTAGCACAGATACGCAGTATTTT. This gives the protein CASSVGPQPSTDTQYF.

This chain joins TRBV7-2 and TRBJ1-1; D is undetermined. CDR3 size: 13 residues. Germline CDR1 is SGHTA and CDR2 is FQGNSA. V was shortened by 1 base and J by 8 bases, with 11 bases between the two germline ends. The CDR3 region is CASSLGTETEAFF. CDR3 in DNA: TGTGCCAGCAGCTTAGGGACGGAGACAGAAGCTTTCTTT.

V usage is TRBV20-1 and J usage is TRBJ2-1; D is possibly TRBD2 (6 bases). Trimming removed 5 bases from V and 5 bases from J, with 10 bases in between. Germline loops: CDR1 DFQATT, CDR2 SNEGSKA (reference sequence). The CDR3 runs to 12 residues. The CDR3 loop is CSARLGHNEQFF. The CDR3 DNA sequence: TGCAGTGCTCGACTAGGTCACAATGAGCAGTTCTTC.